This TCR beta chain was sequenced during a study of blood T cell repertoires in COVID-19. Germline V lookup: CDR1 SGHAT, CDR2 FQDESV (reference sequence). V lost 5 bases, J lost 0 bases, and 8 bases lay in between. The CDR3 is 14 amino acids. Here immunoSEQ multiplex PCR was the method, and the copy in TCRdb shows in-frame clones only, minus some. The table lists a few hundred thousand clones, approximately 86% of them singletons. Seattle patients were enrolled while actively infected and followed longitudinally. This receptor was taken from an older woman with COVID-19, enrolled during active disease. Sequencing was carried out using peripheral blood. The rearrangement links TRBV11-1 to TRBJ2-1; D might be TRBD2 (6 bases). The DNA of the CDR3 is TGTGCCAGCAGCGGGGGAGGCTCCTACAATGAGCAGTTCTTC. It specifies CASSGGGSYNEQFF.